These 24 T cell receptor beta chains were all obtained from the same sample, sequenced in a study of T cell responses to AZD1222 COVID-19 vaccine. The table came from immunoSEQ multiplex PCR; TCRdb's copy has only in-frame clones and leaves some out. The sample lists about 99,000 clones; 88% were seen once. This specimen consisted of peripheral blood, obtained on day 0 of AZD1222 vaccination. The receptors were gathered from an adult in good health.

V gene TRBV7-2 combines with J gene TRBJ2-3; D is perhaps TRBD1 (5 bases). V lost 0 bases to trimming and J lost 7 bases, with 14 bases between them. The CDR3 is 15 amino acids. CDR1 is SGHTA and CDR2 is FQGNSA in the germline V gene. The CDR3 reads CASSLAALGANTQYF. The CDR3 nucleotides are TGTGCCAGCAGCTTAGCGGCTCTTGGGGCAAATACGCAGTATTTT.

The chain is built from TRBV15 and TRBJ1-2; the match to TRBD1 covers 7 bases. Germline assignment: CDR1 LNHNV and CDR2 YYDKDF (reference sequence). With V trimmed by 0 bases and J by 2 bases, 3 bases remained unmatched. The CDR3 totals 15 residues. The CDR3 bases are TGTGCCACCAGCAGAGATTTGGGACAGAACTATGGCTACACCTTC. Residues: CATSRDLGQNYGYTF.

The chain has TRBV19 and TRBJ2-4, with D perhaps TRBD2 (5 bases). The CDR3 totals 15 residues. The germline V gene has CDR1 LNHDA and CDR2 SQIVND (reference sequence). Trimming cost V 9 bases and J 3 bases, with 18 bases left between them. CDR3 loop: CAREAPGDGKNIQYF. The CDR3, as DNA: TGTGCCAGGGAGGCCCCGGGTGATGGCAAAAACATTCAGTACTTC.

This clone was seen a single time. This chain joins TRBV5-6 and TRBJ2-5; TRBD2 might be the D (6 bases). Trimming pared 1 base from V and 3 bases from J, leaving 10 bases between. This CDR3 is 14 amino acids long. Germline-derived CDR1 and CDR2 are SGHDT and YYEEEE. The CDR3 DNA is TGTGCCAGCAGCTTGCTGACTAGAAAAGAGACCCAGTACTTC. It encodes CASSLLTRKETQYF.

V gene TRBV3-1 (or the pseudogene TRBV3-2) combines with J gene TRBJ1-2; D gene unclear. The CDR3 loop spans 12 amino acids. Per the germline V gene, CDR1 is LGHDT and CDR2 is YNNKEL (reference sequence). The germline V and J ends were trimmed by 4 bases and 8 bases, with 11 bases remaining between them. CDR3 in amino acids: CASSLNGEGYTF. In nucleotides, the CDR3 is TGTGCCAGCAGCCTCAATGGGGAAGGCTACACCTTC.

This clone was seen more than once but under ten times. This chain uses TRBV25-1 with TRBJ2-5; 16 nucleotides align to TRBD2. After removal of 6 bases from V and 3 bases from J, the junction contained 4 bases not matched to a gene. CDR1 is MGHDK, CDR2 SYGVNS, per germline. The CDR3 covers 16 residues. CDR3 sequence (DNA): TGTGCCAGCAGAGCCGGGACTAGCGGGGGGGAAGAGACCCAGTACTTC. It translates to CASRAGTSGGEETQYF. The variable domain in full, with the rest retrieved from reference TRBV25-1 and TRBJ2-5, is EADIYQTPRYLVIGTGKKITLECSQTMGHDKMYWYQQDPGMELHLIHYSYGVNSTEKGDLSSESTVSRIRTEHFPLTLESARPSHTSQYLCASRAGTSGGEETQYFGPGTRLLVL.

The rearrangement uses TRBV19 and TRBJ2-1, with 7 nucleotides matching TRBD2. The V and J ends lost 7 bases and 2 bases, in that order; junction bases with no gene match: 8. Germline assignment: CDR1 LNHDA and CDR2 SQIVND (reference sequence). CDR3 length: 15 amino acids. CDR3: CASMGTTLPYNEQFF. In DNA form, the CDR3 reads TGTGCCAGTATGGGGACTACCCTCCCCTACAATGAGCAGTTCTTC.

The chain combines TRBV19 with TRBJ1-2; tentatively, D is TRBD1 (5 bases). CDR1 is LNHDA and CDR2 is SQIVND in the germline V gene (reference sequence). The CDR3 is 14 residues long. V shed 5 bases and J shed 8 bases, with 18 bases lying between them. The CDR3 DNA reads TGTGCCAGTAGTGTTCTAGGCACCGAGGGGGGCTACACCTTC. The encoded protein is CASSVLGTEGGYTF.

The chain is built from TRBV20-1 and TRBJ2-7; D is undetermined. V was pared by 3 bases and J by 5 bases, with 8 bases between. CDR1 is DFQATT, CDR2 SNEGSKA, per germline (reference sequence). The CDR3 length is 11 residues. CDR3 DNA sequence: TGCAGTGCTAGGCGGAGCCACGAGCAGTACTTC. It is translated as CSARRSHEQYF.

The chain has TRBV6-5 and TRBJ2-7; D remains unclear. Germline V gene data show CDR1 as MNHEY and CDR2 as SVGAGI. This CDR3 is built from 11 residues. V was clipped by 6 bases and J by 1 base, with 4 bases between them. The CDR3 spells CASRRSYEQYF. As DNA, the CDR3 is TGTGCCAGCAGACGATCCTACGAGCAGTACTTC.

The rearrangement links TRBV19 to TRBJ1-1; D is unresolved. CDR3 length: 11 amino acids. Trimming pared 6 bases from V and 7 bases from J, leaving 9 bases between. CDR1 is LNHDA and CDR2 is SQIVND in the germline V gene (reference sequence). The CDR3 coding sequence is TGTGCCAGTAGGGACGCCCATGAAGCTTTCTTT. This encodes CASRDAHEAFF.

This chain uses TRBV7-8 with TRBJ2-1; no clear D gene. The ends were cut back, 1 base at V and 5 bases at J, with 9 bases in the middle. The CDR3 spans 14 residues. Germline V gives CDR1 SGHVS, CDR2 FQNEAQ. CDR3 residues: CASSLVDPNNEQFF. The CDR3 bases are TGTGCCAGCAGCTTAGTGGACCCAAACAATGAGCAGTTCTTC.

The V gene is TRBV5-1, the J gene TRBJ1-4; D is unresolved. V lost 4 bases and J 0 bases, leaving 10 bases between the germline ends. The CDR3 consists of 15 residues. The germline V gene encodes CDR1 SGHRS and CDR2 YFSETQ. CDR3 nucleotide sequence: TGCGCCAGCAGCCCCGGTAGGGCAACTAATGAAAAACTGTTTTTT. This codes for CASSPGRATNEKLFF.

The V and J genes are TRBV7-9 and TRBJ2-1; D is ambiguous. This CDR3 is built from 12 residues. V dropped 10 bases and J dropped 7 bases, with 14 bases sitting between them. Per germline, CDR1 SEHNR and CDR2 FQNEAQ (reference sequence). CDR3 in DNA: TGTGCCACCGCCGGCGGTTTAAATGAGCAGTTCTTC. Translating gives CATAGGLNEQFF.

The V and J genes are TRBV7-9 and TRBJ1-4; D possibly corresponds to TRBD1 (5 bases). V was cut by 4 bases and J by 2 bases, with 11 bases left in between. Germline-derived CDR1 and CDR2 are SEHNR and FQNEAQ (reference sequence). The CDR3 has 15 amino acids. DNA for the CDR3: TGTGCCAGCAGCTCCCAGGGTCTCACTAATGAAAAACTGTTTTTT. This translates into CASSSQGLTNEKLFF.

The CDR3 is CASSPQGPNPSGANVLTF. The CDR3 DNA reads TGTGCCAGCAGCCCGCAGGGTCCCAACCCTTCTGGGGCCAACGTCCTGACTTTC. The chain combines TRBV3-1 (or the pseudogene TRBV3-2) with TRBJ2-6; tentatively, D is TRBD1 (5 bases). Germline loops: CDR1 LGHDT, CDR2 YNNKEL (reference sequence). The CDR3 runs 18 residues. The V and J ends lost 4 bases and 1 base respectively, with 17 bases between them.

CDR3 in amino acids: CASSIRQGDEKLFF. In DNA form, the CDR3 reads TGTGCCAGTAGTATAAGACAGGGGGATGAAAAACTGTTTTTT. V and J are TRBV19 and TRBJ1-4, with 9 bases matching TRBD1. Germline V lookup: CDR1 LNHDA, CDR2 SQIVND (reference sequence). V was pared by 2 bases and J by 6 bases, with 1 base of the junction left unmatched. The CDR3 is 14 residues long.

This clone was observed a handful of times. V gene TRBV29-1 combines with J gene TRBJ2-7, with 11 nucleotides matching TRBD1. This CDR3 is 13 amino acids long. V lost 7 bases, J lost 6 bases, and 8 bases stayed unmatched. CDR1 is SQVTM and CDR2 is ANQGSEA in the germline V gene. The CDR3 coding sequence is TGCAGCGCCGGAACCGGGACAGGGGGCGAGCAGTACTTC. Translating gives CSAGTGTGGEQYF.

The chain combines TRBV11-2 with TRBJ2-5, with 7 bases identical to TRBD2. Germline V gene data show CDR1 as SGHAT and CDR2 as FQNNGV. The J segment lost 6 bases and the V segment lost 4 bases, leaving 11 bases of the junction unmatched. This CDR3 comprises 15 residues. CDR3: CASSSPGGPQKTQYF. The CDR3 bases are TGTGCCAGCAGCTCCCCGGGGGGACCGCAAAAGACCCAGTACTTC.

This chain connects TRBV4-1 to TRBJ1-4; D remains unclear. The germline V gene encodes CDR1 MGHRA and CDR2 YSYEKL. This CDR3 is 16 amino acids long. V dropped 1 base and J dropped 0 bases, with 9 bases sitting between them. The CDR3 is CASSQVSPATNEKLFF. The CDR3 nucleotides are TGCGCCAGCAGCCAAGTCTCCCCCGCAACTAATGAAAAACTGTTTTTT.

The genes are TRBV7-9 and TRBJ2-3; D may be TRBD1 (6 bases). CDR3 length: 14 residues. CDR1 and CDR2 (germline): SEHNR, FQNEAQ (reference sequence). V lost 0 bases and J 10 bases, leaving 14 bases between the germline ends. CDR3: CASSLAGDKGSQYF. CDR3 DNA: TGTGCCAGCAGCTTAGCGGGGGACAAGGGATCGCAGTATTTT. Based on the CDR3 plus reference TRBV7-9 and TRBJ2-3, the full variable domain is DTGVSQNPRHKITKRGQNVTFRCDPISEHNRLYWYRQTLGQGPEFLTYFQNEAQLEKSRLLSDRFSAERPKGSFSTLEIQRTEQGDSAMYLCASSLAGDKGSQYFGPGTRLTVL.

This rearrangement joins TRBV7-2 to TRBJ2-2; D is possibly TRBD2 (6 bases). CDR1 and CDR2 (germline): SGHTA, FQGNSA. V was trimmed by 6 bases and J by 2 bases, leaving 13 bases between them. This CDR3 contains 15 residues. This CDR3 is CASRPGLFNTGELFF. CDR3 coding DNA: TGTGCCAGCAGGCCGGGACTTTTCAACACCGGGGAGCTGTTTTTT. Looking up the rest from reference TRBV7-2 and TRBJ2-2 gives the full variable domain: GAGVSQSPSNKVTEKGKDVELRCDPISGHTALYWYRQSLGQGLEFLIYFQGNSAPDKSGLPSDRFSAERTGGSVSTLTIQRTQQEDSAVYLCASRPGLFNTGELFFGEGSRLTVL.

The V gene is TRBV27, the J gene TRBJ2-7; D gene unclear. CDR1 and CDR2 from the germline V gene are MNHEY and SMNVEV (reference sequence). The CDR3 consists of 13 residues. V gave up 4 bases and J gave up 6 bases, with 13 bases separating them. CDR3 nucleotides: TGTGCCAGCAGTTCAGAAACGATACGCGAGCAGTACTTC. Protein sequence: CASSSETIREQYF.

V is TRBV5-6 and J is TRBJ2-1; 8 bases are shared with TRBD1. After removal of 2 bases from V and 9 bases from J, the junction contained 7 bases not matched to a gene. The germline CDR1 and CDR2 sequences are SGHDT and YYEEEE. This CDR3 spans 14 amino acids. The CDR3 nucleotides read TGTGCCAGCAGCTTAAGGACAGGGAAGGGTGAGCAGTTCTTC. Its translation is CASSLRTGKGEQFF. The whole variable domain, filled in from reference TRBV5-6 and TRBJ2-1, reads DAGVTQSPTHLIKTRGQQVTLRCSPKSGHDTVSWYQQALGQGPQFIFQYYEEEERQRGNFPDRFSGHQFPNYSSELNVNALLLGDSALYLCASSLRTGKGEQFFGPGTRLTVL.